This TCR beta chain is from a study of T cells in Graves' hyperthyroidism and ophthalmopathy. RNA transcripts provided the source from which TCR beta CDR3 regions were amplified. First-round RT-PCR targeting the TCR CDR3 was performed with the HTBI primer set. Each CDR3 protein gets one entry after TCRdb re-called the multiplex PCR reads with MiXCR. The data show roughly 740,000 distinct CDR3 sequences, about 15% seen once. The germline V gene has CDR1 LGHDT and CDR2 YNNKEL (reference sequence). The V end lost 3 bases, the J end lost 8 bases, and 12 bases lay between the germline ends. The CDR3 contains 13 residues. At least ten counts were recorded for this clonotype.

Sequenced material: blood. The sequence was collected from a man between 18 and 35 years old with Graves' hyperthyroidism. The chain carries TRBV3-1 and TRBJ2-3; either TRBD1 or TRBD2 may fit D (5 bases each). The DNA for the CDR3 is TGTGCCAGCAGCCACAGGGCGGGCGTTACGCAGTATTTT. Encoded protein: CASSHRAGVTQYF.